This T cell receptor beta chain is drawn from a study of T cell responses to AZD1222 COVID-19 vaccine. Notes on the study in general: Baseline serology detected seropositivity in only six AZD1222 recipients. CD4 TCRs associated with vaccination spanned spike, dominating at 160-218 and 743-854. Repertoire collection took place solely once the T cell response had peaked.

Of note for this clone: Its antigen is not known.

TCRdb's table, derived via immunoSEQ multiplex PCR, lists solely in-frame clones and lacks some. The table lists about 120,000 clones, 88% of them singletons. CDR1 is KGHDR and CDR2 is SFDVKD in the germline V gene. V shed 7 bases and J 3 bases; nucleotides not matched to a gene: 5. CDR3 length equals 14 residues. The gene calls are TRBV24-1 and TRBJ1-2; 9 nucleotides match TRBD1. This sequence was found in an adult in good health. The sequenced sample was peripheral blood, obtained on day 0 of AZD1222 vaccination. The CDR3 DNA is TGTGCCACCAGGGGACAGGGAGACCACTATGGCTACACCTTC. Its protein is CATRGQGDHYGYTF.